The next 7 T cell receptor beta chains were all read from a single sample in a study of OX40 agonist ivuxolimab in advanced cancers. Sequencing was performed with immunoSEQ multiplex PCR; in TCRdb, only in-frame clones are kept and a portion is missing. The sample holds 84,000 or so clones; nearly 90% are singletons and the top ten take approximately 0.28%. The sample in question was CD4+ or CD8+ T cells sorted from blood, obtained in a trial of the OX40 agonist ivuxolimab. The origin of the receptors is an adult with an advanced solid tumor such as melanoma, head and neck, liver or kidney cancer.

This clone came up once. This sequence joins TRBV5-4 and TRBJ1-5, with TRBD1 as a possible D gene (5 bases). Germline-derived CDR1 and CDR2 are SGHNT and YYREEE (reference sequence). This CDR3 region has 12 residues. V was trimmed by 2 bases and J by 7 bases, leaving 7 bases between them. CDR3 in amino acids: CASSFWGQPQHF. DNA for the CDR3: TGTGCCAGCAGCTTCTGGGGGCAGCCCCAGCATTTT.

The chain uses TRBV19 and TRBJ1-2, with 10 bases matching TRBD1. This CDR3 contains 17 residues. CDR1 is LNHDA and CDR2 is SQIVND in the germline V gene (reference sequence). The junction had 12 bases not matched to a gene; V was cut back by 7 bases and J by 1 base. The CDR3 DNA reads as TGTGCCAGTAACCCCAGACAGGGGGCATCGAGTAACTATGGCTACACCTTC. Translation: CASNPRQGASSNYGYTF.

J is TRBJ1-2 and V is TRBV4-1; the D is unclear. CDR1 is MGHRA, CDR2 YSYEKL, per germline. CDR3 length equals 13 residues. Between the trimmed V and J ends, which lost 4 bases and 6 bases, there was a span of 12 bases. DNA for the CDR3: TGCGCCAGCAGCCTCCTCGAGGGAGATGGCTACACCTTC. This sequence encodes CASSLLEGDGYTF.

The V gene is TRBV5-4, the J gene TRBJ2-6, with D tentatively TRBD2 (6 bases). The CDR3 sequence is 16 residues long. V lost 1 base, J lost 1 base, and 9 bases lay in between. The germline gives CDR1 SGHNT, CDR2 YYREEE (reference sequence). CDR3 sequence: CASSLWGVSGANVLTF. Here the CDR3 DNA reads TGTGCCAGCAGCTTGTGGGGGGTTTCTGGGGCCAACGTCCTGACTTTC.

CDR3 sequence: CASSLDLLTGMNEQFF. The DNA for the CDR3 is TGTGCCAGCAGCTTAGACCTCTTGACAGGGATGAATGAGCAGTTCTTC. The V call is TRBV11-2, the J call TRBJ2-1; TRBD1 agrees at 7 bases. The V and J ends lost 0 bases and 7 bases, in that order; junction bases with no gene match: 9. CDR1 and CDR2 (germline): SGHAT, FQNNGV. The CDR3 extends over 16 amino acids. The variable domain in full, with the rest retrieved from reference TRBV11-2 and TRBJ2-1, is EAGVAQSPRYKIIEKRQSVAFWCNPISGHATLYWYQQILGQGPKLLIQFQNNGVVDDSQLPKDRFSAERLKGVDSTLKIQPAKLEDSAVYLCASSLDLLTGMNEQFFGPGTRLTVL.

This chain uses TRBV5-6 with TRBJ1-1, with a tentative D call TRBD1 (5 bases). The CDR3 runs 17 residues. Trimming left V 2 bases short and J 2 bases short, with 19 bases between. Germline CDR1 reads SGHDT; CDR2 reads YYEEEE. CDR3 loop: CASSLRPSRGRNTEAFF. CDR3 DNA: TGTGCCAGCAGCTTAAGACCATCCCGGGGGAGAAACACTGAAGCTTTCTTT. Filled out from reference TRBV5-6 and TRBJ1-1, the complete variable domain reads DAGVTQSPTHLIKTRGQQVTLRCSPKSGHDTVSWYQQALGQGPQFIFQYYEEEERQRGNFPDRFSGHQFPNYSSELNVNALLLGDSALYLCASSLRPSRGRNTEAFFGQGTRLTVV.

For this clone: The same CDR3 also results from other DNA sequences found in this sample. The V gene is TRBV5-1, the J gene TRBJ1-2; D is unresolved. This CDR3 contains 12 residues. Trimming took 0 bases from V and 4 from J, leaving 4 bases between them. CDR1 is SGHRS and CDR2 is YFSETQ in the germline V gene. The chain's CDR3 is CASSLEPYGYTF. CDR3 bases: TGCGCCAGCAGCTTGGAGCCCTATGGCTACACCTTC.